Presented here are 20 T cell receptor beta chains from one specimen sequenced in a study of T cells after yellow fever vaccination. TCRdb reprocessed the 5' RACE reads via MiXCR and lists one record per CDR3 protein. The sample lists 200,000 to 300,000 distinct CDR3 sequences, around 6.7% seen once, with 0.85% to 1.2% in the top ten. The sample was CD4+ T cells sorted from PBMCs, taken on the day of the yellow fever booster vaccination. The receptors were gathered from a young man who received the YFV17D yellow fever vaccine.

The chain links TRBV18 to TRBJ1-1; D unresolved. In germline, CDR1 is KGHSH, CDR2 LQKENI. This CDR3 is built from 15 residues. The germline V and J ends were trimmed by 3 bases and 3 bases, with 14 bases remaining between them. CDR3 sequence reads: CASSPQVQVDTEAFF. Here the CDR3 DNA reads TGTGCCAGCTCACCGCAGGTCCAAGTGGACACTGAAGCTTTCTTT.

This clonotype came up many times. The chain recombines TRBV28 with TRBJ2-1, with a possible D match to TRBD1 (6 bases). The V gene lost 6 bases and the J gene lost 3 bases, with 18 bases spanning the gap. Per germline, CDR1 MDHEN and CDR2 SYDVKM. The CDR3 is made up of 16 amino acids. In DNA, the CDR3 is TGTGCCAGCAGCTTCGTAGGGGGACATAACTACAATGAGCAGTTCTTC. Translation gives CASSFVGGHNYNEQFF.

There are a few counts of this clonotype. V gene TRBV6-5 combines with J gene TRBJ2-3; D unresolved. Trimming removed 1 base from V and 2 bases from J, with 16 bases in between. CDR1 is MNHEY and CDR2 is SVGAGI in the germline V gene. The CDR3 is 17 amino acids. CDR3 DNA: TGTGCCAGCAGTTACTTTGGCAGAACAAAAAACACAGATACGCAGTATTTT. Its protein product is CASSYFGRTKNTDTQYF.

This clonotype was counted many times. The chain recombines TRBV7-2 with TRBJ1-1, with D uncertain. Per germline, CDR1 SGHTA and CDR2 FQGNSA. This CDR3 has 14 amino acids. Trimming took off 4 bases at V and 1 base at J, with 10 bases between the two ends. The CDR3 protein is CASSSPDKNTEAFF. The CDR3 nucleotides are TGTGCCAGCAGCTCCCCTGACAAGAACACTGAAGCTTTCTTT.

The chain joins TRBV28 to TRBJ2-1, with 9 positions matching TRBD2. Germline V lookup: CDR1 MDHEN, CDR2 SYDVKM. V shed 6 bases and J 4 bases; nucleotides not matched to a gene: 10. The CDR3 loop spans 16 amino acids. The CDR3 DNA is TGTGCCAGCAGCCGACCTCCTAGCGGGGTGTACAATGAGCAGTTCTTC. This codes for CASSRPPSGVYNEQFF.

This clonotype was counted only a few times. The chain couples TRBV19 to TRBJ1-1; possible D gene TRBD1, 5 bases. Germline CDR1 reads LNHDA; CDR2 reads SQIVND (reference sequence). Trimming took off 6 bases at V and 2 bases at J, with 16 bases between the two ends. The CDR3 loop spans 15 amino acids. CDR3 sequence (DNA): TGTGCCAGTAGCCGGTCGGCGACAGTTAACACTGAAGCTTTCTTT. Amino acids: CASSRSATVNTEAFF.

On this clonotype: Possible read error: a much larger clone is one base away. The V call is TRBV14, the J call TRBJ1-1, with D hard to call. Germline CDR1 and CDR2: SGHDN and FVKESK. CDR3 length: 11 amino acids. The CDR3 loop reads CASRQAGVAFF. For the CDR3, the DNA is TGTGCCAGCAGACAAGCTGGTGTTGCTTTCTTT.

This clonotype was seen repeatedly, ten times or more. CDR3 amino acids: CASSPWAGPGLEQFF. DNA of the CDR3: TGTGCCAGCAGCCCCTGGGCGGGACCGGGGCTTGAGCAGTTCTTC. The chain employs TRBV7-9 and TRBJ2-1, with D possibly matching TRBD2 (6 bases). Germline V lookup: CDR1 SEHNR, CDR2 FQNEAQ (reference sequence). The V end was cut by 5 bases, the J end by 9 bases, with 20 bases between. The CDR3 extends over 15 amino acids.

The rearrangement uses TRBV5-5 and TRBJ2-1; TRBD2 aligns across 7 bases. Germline assignment: CDR1 SGHKS and CDR2 YYEKEE (reference sequence). The trim removed 9 bases at V and 8 bases at J, leaving 17 bases unmatched. The CDR3 is 15 residues long. CDR3 sequence: CAIGPGTISIDEQFF. The CDR3 nucleotides are TGTGCCATCGGCCCCGGGACTATAAGTATCGATGAGCAGTTCTTC. The full variable domain, in which reference TRBV5-5 and TRBJ2-1 provide the parts outside the CDR3, is DAGVTQSPTHLIKTRGQQVTLRCSPISGHKSVSWYQQVLGQGPQFIFQYYEKEERGRGNFPDRFSARQFPNYSSELNVNALLLGDSALYLCAIGPGTISIDEQFFGPGTRLTVL.

Many counts were recorded for this clonotype. This chain uses TRBV6-2 or TRBV6-3 with TRBJ2-5; D call uncertain. The CDR3 has 13 residues. The V end was cut by 2 bases, the J end by 2 bases, with 6 bases between. The germline V gene encodes CDR1 MNHEY and CDR2 SVGEGT. The DNA of the CDR3 is TGTGCCAGCAGTTACGGCCGACAAGAGACCCAGTACTTC. This codes for CASSYGRQETQYF.

This clonotype was found a few times. CDR3 in amino acids: CAISEAEQGMREQYF. The CDR3 DNA reads TGTGCCATCAGTGAGGCCGAACAGGGGATGAGAGAGCAGTACTTC. The V and J genes are TRBV10-3 and TRBJ2-7; 7 bases line up with TRBD1. V was pared by 2 bases and J by 7 bases, with 11 bases of the junction left unmatched. CDR3 size: 15 residues. CDR1 and CDR2 from the germline V gene are ENHRY and SYGVKD.

The chain joins TRBV7-9 to TRBJ1-5; D is unclear. The V end was cut by 1 base, the J end by 5 bases, with 9 bases between. The CDR3 runs to 14 residues. Germline V gene data show CDR1 as SEHNR and CDR2 as FQNEAQ (reference sequence). The DNA of the CDR3 is TGTGCCAGCAGCTTAGGCTCCGGGTATCAGCCCCAGCATTTT. Its translation is CASSLGSGYQPQHF.

This clonotype was seen at least ten times. The chain combines TRBV7-8 with TRBJ2-3; TRBD2 aligns across 11 bases. The CDR3 runs to 17 residues. Germline lookup yields CDR1 SGHVS and CDR2 FQNEAQ. Trimming at V came to 5 bases and at J to 3 bases, leaving 10 bases not matched to a gene. The DNA for the CDR3 is TGTGCCAGCAGCCCCCTAAGGGTAGCGGGAGGGACAGATACGCAGTATTTT. Translating it yields CASSPLRVAGGTDTQYF. Looking up the rest from reference TRBV7-8 and TRBJ2-3 gives the full variable domain: GAGVSQSPRYKVAKRGQDVALRCDPISGHVSLFWYQQALGQGPEFLTYFQNEAQLDKSGLPSDRFFAERPEGSVSTLKIQRTQQEDSAVYLCASSPLRVAGGTDTQYFGPGTRLTVL.

The chain recombines TRBV6-2 or TRBV6-3 with TRBJ2-7, with D possibly being TRBD1 or TRBD2 (7 bases each). Germline V lookup: CDR1 MNHEY, CDR2 SVGEGT. V was trimmed by 9 bases and J by 3 bases, leaving 15 bases between them. This CDR3 is 13 amino acids long. The CDR3 coding sequence is TGTGCCAGTGGGACAGCGGGAAGCTACGAGCAGTACTTC. This sequence encodes CASGTAGSYEQYF.

This clonotype was counted only a few times. This chain connects TRBV4-3 to TRBJ1-5; 9 nucleotides match TRBD1. Germline lookup yields CDR1 LGHNA and CDR2 YSLEER. This CDR3 is 14 amino acids long. The junction had 8 bases not matched to a gene; V was cut back by 3 bases and J by 11 bases. This CDR3 is CASSQDRGLAAQHF. The CDR3 coding sequence is TGCGCCAGCAGCCAGGACAGGGGTCTCGCGGCCCAGCATTTT.

Ten or more counts support this clonotype. The genes are TRBV7-2 and TRBJ2-6; possibly TRBD1 or TRBD2 for D (6 bases each). CDR1 and CDR2 from the germline V gene are SGHTA and FQGNSA. V gave up 7 bases and J gave up 4 bases, with 20 bases separating them. This CDR3 region has 17 residues. Here the CDR3 reads CASTQVWGARGANVLTF. In nucleotides, the CDR3 is TGTGCCAGCACCCAAGTTTGGGGGGCGCGAGGGGCCAACGTCCTGACTTTC. The entire variable domain, with the rest obtained from reference TRBV7-2 and TRBJ2-6, is as follows: GAGVSQSPSNKVTEKGKDVELRCDPISGHTALYWYRQSLGQGLEFLIYFQGNSAPDKSGLPSDRFSAERTGGSVSTLTIQRTQQEDSAVYLCASTQVWGARGANVLTFGAGSRLTVL.

In its sample, this clonotype was seen a few times. The V gene is TRBV9, the J gene TRBJ2-4; 10 nucleotides line up with TRBD2. This CDR3 contains 23 residues. After removal of 0 bases from V and 0 bases from J, the junction contained 21 bases not matched to a gene. Germline values: CDR1 SGDLS, CDR2 YYNGEE. The CDR3 sequence is CASSVGALAGNGSLLLAKNIQYF. DNA for the CDR3: TGTGCCAGCAGCGTAGGTGCACTAGCGGGAAATGGGTCCCTCTTACTAGCCAAAAACATTCAGTACTTC.

Here the CDR3 reads CSVGTSGRAKNIQYF. CDR3 DNA sequence: TGCAGTGTCGGGACTAGCGGGAGGGCCAAAAACATTCAGTACTTC. The chain recombines TRBV20-1 with TRBJ2-4; 15 bases line up with TRBD2. V shed 7 bases and J 1 base; nucleotides not matched to a gene: 2. CDR1 and CDR2 from the germline V gene are DFQATT and SNEGSKA (reference sequence). CDR3 size: 15 residues.

V usage is TRBV9 and J usage is TRBJ2-3, with a possible D match to TRBD2 (5 bases). The germline V gene encodes CDR1 SGDLS and CDR2 YYNGEE. The CDR3 is 14 residues long. Trimming shortened V by 1 base and J by 0 bases, and 6 bases separated the two germline ends. CDR3 in amino acids: CASSVTGSTDTQYF. The CDR3 nucleotides are TGTGCCAGCAGCGTAACGGGAAGCACAGATACGCAGTATTTT.

The chain couples TRBV4-2 to TRBJ2-7; 13 bases agree with TRBD2. Germline assignment: CDR1 LGHNA and CDR2 YNFKEQ. CDR3 length: 19 residues. V dropped 4 bases and J dropped 6; count of bases not matched to a gene: 18. CDR3 in amino acids: CASSRLLAGGPIKEGEQYF. The CDR3 DNA reads TGTGCCAGCAGCCGCCTACTAGCGGGAGGGCCAATCAAGGAAGGCGAGCAGTACTTC.